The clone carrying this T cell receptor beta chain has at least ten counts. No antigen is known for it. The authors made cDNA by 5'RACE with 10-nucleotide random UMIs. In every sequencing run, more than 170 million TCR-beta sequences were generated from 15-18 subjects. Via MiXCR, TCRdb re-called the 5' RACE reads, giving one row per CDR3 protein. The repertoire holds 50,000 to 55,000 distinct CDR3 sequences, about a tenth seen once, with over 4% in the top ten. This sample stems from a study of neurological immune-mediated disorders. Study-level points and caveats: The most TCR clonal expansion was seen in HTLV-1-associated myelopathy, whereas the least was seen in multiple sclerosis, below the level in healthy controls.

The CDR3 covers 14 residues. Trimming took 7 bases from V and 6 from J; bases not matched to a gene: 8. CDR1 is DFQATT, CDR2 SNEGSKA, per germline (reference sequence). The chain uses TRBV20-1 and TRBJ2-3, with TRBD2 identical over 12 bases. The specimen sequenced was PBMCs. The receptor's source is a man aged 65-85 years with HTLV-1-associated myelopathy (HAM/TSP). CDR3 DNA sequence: TGCAGTGTGGCTAGCGGGGGGGATCAGGATACGCAGTATTTT. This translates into CSVASGGDQDTQYF.